This is a list of T cell receptor beta chains from one sample in a study of blood T cell repertoires in COVID-19. The data were produced by immunoSEQ multiplex PCR, yet TCRdb's version contains in-frame clones alone and is incomplete. Here the sample spans around 80,000 clones, about 90% being singletons. Sequences were obtained from peripheral blood. These receptors originate from a woman older than 75 with acute or convalescent COVID-19. CDR3s leave out the opening cysteine and the closing phenylalanine or tryptophan.

J | V | CDR3
TRBJ1-1 | TRBV6-5 | ASTSEQPNTEAF
TRBJ1-6 | TRBV19 | ASSALYELNSPLH
TRBJ2-1 | TRBV5-8 | ASSLHGRASDEQF
TRBJ2-2 | TRBV2 | ASSETPTVTGELF
TRBJ1-2 | TRBV7-3 | ASSARRVYGYT
TRBJ1-2 | TRBV10-2 | ASSLGGFDGYT
TRBJ2-7 | TRBV2 | ASSTDRASLG
TRBJ1-1 | TRBV6-2/TRBV6-3 | ASSYPPHGANTEAF
TRBJ1-5 | TRBV6-1 | ASSEALGPGQPQH
TRBJ1-3 | TRBV15 | ATSRDLGGHLSGNTIY
TRBJ2-6 | TRBV2 | ASSEGSSGANVLT
TRBJ2-4 | TRBV10-2 | ASSELGDRNIQY
TRBJ2-1 | TRBV5-1 | ASSLGGSINYNEQF
TRBJ1-1 | TRBV5-4 | ASRGADRTEAF
TRBJ1-2 | TRBV4-3 | ASSQEGQGFGYGYT
TRBJ1-2 | TRBV11-2 | ASSRRDSQGGYT
TRBJ2-6 | TRBV12-5 | ASGLVSGGGSGANVLT
TRBJ2-3 | TRBV19 | ASSISAGWDTQY